This is a list of T cell receptor beta chains from one sample in a study of blood T cell repertoires in COVID-19. Profiled with immunoSEQ multiplex PCR; TCRdb holds only in-frame clones, not every one. The sample has approximately 150,000 clones, approximately 84% seen once. The sequenced material came from PBMCs or T cells enriched from blood (not recorded which). The receptors here all came from a middle-aged woman with acute COVID-19. The CDR3 runs from the conserved cysteine through the conserved F or W. Fields, in order: clone size, J gene, D gene, V gene, CDR3 length, CDR3 protein, CDR3 DNA. D genes are given only for firm matches. The size field is filled for only some rows; it gives once, few, many or a size class.

clone_size: -; j_call: TRBJ2-5; d_call: -; v_call: TRBV20-1; cdr3_length: 15; cdr3_aa: CSASLAAPAQETQYF; cdr3_nt: TGCAGTGCTAGTCTCGCGGCTCCGGCCCAAGAGACCCAGTACTTC
clone_size: -; j_call: TRBJ2-1; d_call: -; v_call: TRBV20-1; cdr3_length: 10; cdr3_aa: CSELVDEQFF; cdr3_nt: TGCAGTGAGCTAGTCGATGAGCAGTTCTTC
clone_size: -; j_call: TRBJ1-3; d_call: TRBD1; v_call: TRBV11-2; cdr3_length: 17; cdr3_aa: CASSTQRQGWAGNTIYF; cdr3_nt: TGTGCCAGCAGCACCCAAAGACAGGGATGGGCGGGAAACACCATATATTTT
clone_size: -; j_call: TRBJ2-3; d_call: TRBD2; v_call: TRBV4-2; cdr3_length: 17; cdr3_aa: CASSQVPTSGATDTQYF; cdr3_nt: TGTGCCAGCAGCCAAGTTCCCACTAGCGGGGCCACAGATACGCAGTATTTT
clone_size: -; j_call: TRBJ1-2; d_call: -; v_call: TRBV6-5; cdr3_length: 12; cdr3_aa: CASKWTAYGYTF; cdr3_nt: TGTGCCAGCAAATGGACAGCCTATGGCTACACCTTC
clone_size: once; j_call: TRBJ1-1; d_call: -; v_call: TRBV7-3; cdr3_length: 13; cdr3_aa: CASSRQEDTEAFF; cdr3_nt: TGTGCCAGCAGCCGACAGGAGGACACTGAAGCTTTCTTT
clone_size: -; j_call: TRBJ2-3; d_call: -; v_call: TRBV19; cdr3_length: 14; cdr3_aa: CASSKGNYQGTQYF; cdr3_nt: TGTGCCAGTAGTAAAGGGAACTATCAGGGTACGCAGTATTTT
clone_size: -; j_call: TRBJ2-3; d_call: TRBD2; v_call: TRBV5-5; cdr3_length: 15; cdr3_aa: CASSLGLAGGDTQYF; cdr3_nt: TGTGCCAGCAGCTTGGGACTAGCGGGAGGGGATACGCAGTATTTT
clone_size: -; j_call: TRBJ2-3; d_call: TRBD2; v_call: TRBV6-5; cdr3_length: 16; cdr3_aa: CASSSPSGASTDTQYF; cdr3_nt: TGTGCCAGCAGTTCTCCTAGCGGGGCTAGCACAGATACGCAGTATTTT
clone_size: -; j_call: TRBJ1-5; d_call: -; v_call: TRBV4-2; cdr3_length: 18; cdr3_aa: CASSQDAPMTVGSQPQHF; cdr3_nt: TGTGCCAGCAGCCAAGATGCACCCATGACAGTGGGCTCTCAGCCCCAGCATTTT
clone_size: -; j_call: TRBJ2-7; d_call: TRBD1; v_call: TRBV6-1; cdr3_length: 14; cdr3_aa: CASSESDRGQKQYF; cdr3_nt: TGTGCCAGCAGTGAATCGGACAGGGGGCAGAAGCAGTACTTC
clone_size: -; j_call: TRBJ2-1; d_call: -; v_call: TRBV7-9; cdr3_length: 15; cdr3_aa: CASSLSSQGLNEQFF; cdr3_nt: TGTGCCAGCAGCTTATCATCACAGGGCCTCAATGAGCAGTTCTTC
clone_size: -; j_call: TRBJ1-4; d_call: -; v_call: TRBV7-6; cdr3_length: 13; cdr3_aa: CASSWGEGEKLFF; cdr3_nt: TGTGCCAGCAGCTGGGGGGAGGGTGAAAAACTGTTTTTT
clone_size: -; j_call: TRBJ2-7; d_call: TRBD2; v_call: TRBV29-1; cdr3_length: 12; cdr3_aa: CSVRESSYEQYF; cdr3_nt: TGCAGCGTGCGGGAGAGCTCCTACGAGCAGTACTTC
clone_size: -; j_call: TRBJ1-2; d_call: TRBD1; v_call: TRBV10-3; cdr3_length: 15; cdr3_aa: CAISSRTGRNYGYTF; cdr3_nt: TGTGCCATCAGTTCCCGGACAGGGCGTAACTATGGCTACACCTTC
clone_size: -; j_call: TRBJ1-1; d_call: -; v_call: TRBV7-2; cdr3_length: 16; cdr3_aa: CASSLYSRPMNTEAFF; cdr3_nt: TGTGCCAGCAGCTTGTACTCTAGGCCGATGAACACTGAAGCTTTCTTT
clone_size: -; j_call: TRBJ2-1; d_call: TRBD2; v_call: TRBV11-2; cdr3_length: 18; cdr3_aa: CASSLEFRLAGAYNEQFF; cdr3_nt: TGTGCCAGCAGCTTAGAGTTTCGTCTAGCGGGAGCCTACAATGAGCAGTTCTTC
clone_size: -; j_call: TRBJ2-7; d_call: -; v_call: TRBV2; cdr3_length: 14; cdr3_aa: CASRFSADSYEQYF; cdr3_nt: TGTGCCAGCAGGTTTTCAGCGGACTCCTACGAGCAGTACTTC
clone_size: -; j_call: TRBJ2-1; d_call: TRBD2; v_call: TRBV6-4; cdr3_length: 15; cdr3_aa: CASSVLAGGYNEQFF; cdr3_nt: TGTGCCAGCAGTGTGCTAGCGGGAGGGTACAATGAGCAGTTCTTC
clone_size: -; j_call: TRBJ2-1; d_call: TRBD1; v_call: TRBV29-1; cdr3_length: 12; cdr3_aa: CSFDRVGNEQFF; cdr3_nt: TGCAGCTTCGACAGGGTTGGCAATGAGCAGTTCTTC
clone_size: -; j_call: TRBJ2-3; d_call: TRBD2; v_call: TRBV2; cdr3_length: 15; cdr3_aa: CASSEDGRRTDTQYF; cdr3_nt: TGTGCCAGCAGTGAAGACGGGAGGAGAACAGATACGCAGTATTTT